A single sample gave rise to the 23 T cell receptor beta chains below, sequenced in a study of cytomegalovirus exposure and HLA in healthy donors. The protocol was immunoSEQ multiplex PCR, while the TCRdb copy is restricted to in-frame clones and leaves out a portion. The table lists 55,000 to 65,000 clones, roughly 90% of them singletons. The specimen was PBMCs. Receptors were obtained from a man between 18 and 29 years old in good health and CMV-seronegative.

The chain combines TRBV29-1 with TRBJ1-1; D remains unclear. Germline V lookup: CDR1 SQVTM, CDR2 ANQGSEA. Trimming removed 3 bases at V and 5 bases at J, with 10 bases between. The CDR3 has 12 amino acids. CDR3 protein: CSVEEGGTEAFF. In nucleotides, the CDR3 is TGCAGCGTTGAGGAGGGTGGGACTGAAGCTTTCTTT. The full variable domain, completed using reference TRBV29-1 and TRBJ1-1, is SAVISQKPSRDICQRGTSLTIQCQVDSQVTMMFWYRQQPGQSLTLIATANQGSEATYESGFVIDKFPISRPNLTFSTLTVSNMSPEDSSIYLCSVEEGGTEAFFGQGTRLTVV.

The chain has TRBV7-3 and TRBJ1-5, with D maybe TRBD1 (5 bases). This CDR3 contains 18 residues. Trimming cost V 5 bases and J 3 bases, with 23 bases left between them. Germline V gene sequence: CDR1 SGHTA, CDR2 FQGTGA. The CDR3 nucleotides are TGTGCCAGCAGCCCACAGATCTTTCGTCAGGGATTCAATCAGCCCCAGCATTTT. Amino acid sequence: CASSPQIFRQGFNQPQHF. Full variable domain (rest looked up from reference TRBV7-3 and TRBJ1-5): GAGVSQTPSNKVTEKGKYVELRCDPISGHTALYWYRQSLGQGPEFLIYFQGTGAADDSGLPNDRFFAVRPEGSVSTLKIQRTERGDSAVYLCASSPQIFRQGFNQPQHFGDGTRLSIL.

Only one count was recorded for this clone. The chain is built from TRBV4-3 and TRBJ2-3; 9 nucleotides align to TRBD2. The CDR3 contains 18 residues. Germline V gene sequence: CDR1 LGHNA, CDR2 YSLEER. J was trimmed by 0 bases and V by 0 bases; bases with no gene match: 7. The CDR3 reads CASSQDRRLAVSTDTQYF. Here the CDR3 DNA reads TGCGCCAGCAGCCAAGATCGAAGACTAGCGGTTAGCACAGATACGCAGTATTTT.

The chain couples TRBV18 to TRBJ2-3; no definite D call. Germline V lookup: CDR1 KGHSH, CDR2 LQKENI. The V end was cut by 0 bases, the J end by 4 bases, with 5 bases between. The CDR3 extends over 13 amino acids. Here the CDR3 DNA reads TGTGCCAGCTCACCACCGTCCTCAGATACGCAGTATTTT. Translated: CASSPPSSDTQYF. The variable domain in full, with the rest retrieved from reference TRBV18 and TRBJ2-3, is NAGVMQNPRHLVRRRGQEARLRCSPMKGHSHVYWYRQLPEEGLKFMVYLQKENIIDESGMPKERFSAEFPKEGPSILRIQQVVRGDSAAYFCASSPPSSDTQYFGPGTRLTVL.

The sample holds one count of this clone. Within the sample, other DNA sequences also encode this same CDR3. The rearrangement uses TRBV19 and TRBJ2-2, with 9 bases fitting TRBD1. CDR3 length: 14 residues. Germline lookup yields CDR1 LNHDA and CDR2 SQIVND (reference sequence). J gave up 5 bases and V 7 bases, and 5 bases lay outside the gene matches. CDR3 residues: CASIRTGDTGELFF. The CDR3 DNA follows: TGTGCCAGTATTAGGACAGGGGATACCGGGGAGCTGTTTTTT.

The rearrangement uses TRBV28 and TRBJ1-5; the match to TRBD1 covers 10 bases. Per the germline V gene, CDR1 is MDHEN and CDR2 is SYDVKM. Germline trimming cut 7 bases from V and 5 bases from J; bases unmatched to any gene: 11. The CDR3 is 16 amino acids. In DNA form, the CDR3 reads TGTGCCAGCAACACCGAAGACAGGGGGCGGGATCAGCCCCAGCATTTT. This sequence encodes CASNTEDRGRDQPQHF.

The chain links TRBV5-1 to TRBJ1-2, with 8 bases that match TRBD1. In germline, CDR1 is SGHRS, CDR2 YFSETQ. The CDR3 loop spans 15 amino acids. The junction had 11 bases not matched to a gene; V was cut back by 4 bases and J by 6 bases. CDR3: CASSEDRALIDGYTF. CDR3 sequence (DNA): TGCGCCAGCAGCGAGGACAGGGCGCTCATAGATGGCTACACCTTC.

The CDR3 here is CAEIAGGNEQFF. The CDR3 region has the DNA TGTGCCGAAATAGCGGGAGGCAATGAGCAGTTCTTC. The genes are TRBV7-2 and TRBJ2-1; 10 bases map to TRBD2. V lost 11 bases to trimming and J lost 6 bases; unmatched junction nucleotides: 4. The germline gives CDR1 SGHTA, CDR2 FQGNSA. The CDR3 totals 12 residues.

The chain couples TRBV5-5 to TRBJ2-5; D is possibly TRBD1 (5 bases). V was pared by 4 bases and J by 2 bases, with 9 bases between. CDR3 length: 13 residues. Looked up from germline, CDR1 is SGHKS and CDR2 is YYEKEE (reference sequence). CDR3 region: CASSPRTQETQYF. The CDR3 coding sequence is TGTGCCAGCAGCCCCCGGACACAAGAGACCCAGTACTTC.

The CDR3 reads CASSLDTNTEAFF. CDR3 sequence (DNA): TGTGCCAGCAGCTTGGACACAAACACTGAAGCTTTCTTT. The chain is built from TRBV5-4 and TRBJ1-1; D is unclear. Trimming cost V 0 bases and J 2 bases, with 5 bases left between them. Germline-derived CDR1 and CDR2 are SGHNT and YYREEE (reference sequence). This CDR3 has 13 residues.

The chain carries TRBV20-1 and TRBJ2-1; 7 bases agree with TRBD2. The CDR3 spans 11 residues. Per the germline V gene, CDR1 is DFQATT and CDR2 is SNEGSKA (reference sequence). J gave up 12 bases and V 5 bases, and 7 bases lay outside the gene matches. CDR3 nucleotide sequence: TGCAGTGCTCCGCTGGGGGGGGTGCAGTTCTTC. Amino acids: CSAPLGGVQFF.

V and J are TRBV7-6 and TRBJ1-4, with 12 bases matching TRBD1. The CDR3 covers 14 residues. J gave up 7 bases and V 5 bases, and 2 bases lay outside the gene matches. Germline values: CDR1 SGHVS, CDR2 FNYEAQ. The CDR3 nucleotides are TGTGCCAGCAGCCAGGGACAGGGGGCTGAAAAACTGTTTTTT. Its translation: CASSQGQGAEKLFF.

This chain connects TRBV29-1 to TRBJ2-3; 8 bases align to TRBD2. The germline V gene has CDR1 SQVTM and CDR2 ANQGSEA. The CDR3 runs 13 residues. The V and J ends lost 6 bases and 1 base, in that order; junction bases with no gene match: 3. DNA for the CDR3: TGCAGCGTGCGGGAGGACGGCACAGATACGCAGTATTTT. Its protein product is CSVREDGTDTQYF.

This clone showed up just a few times. V and J are TRBV6-6 and TRBJ1-1; 8 positions match TRBD1. Germline values: CDR1 MNHNY, CDR2 SVGAGI (reference sequence). Unmatched junction bases numbered 9, after V lost 6 bases and J lost 6 bases. The CDR3 is made up of 14 amino acids. The CDR3 bases are TGTGCCAGCAGGACAGGACAGGGTGGTTCTGAAGCTTTCTTT. This gives the protein CASRTGQGGSEAFF.

The V and J genes are TRBV5-4 and TRBJ2-1; 7 nucleotides match TRBD2. V shed 6 bases and J 7 bases; nucleotides not matched to a gene: 13. The CDR3 has 15 residues. Germline assignment: CDR1 SGHNT and CDR2 YYREEE (reference sequence). The CDR3 DNA is TGTGCCAGCACTGCGAGCGGGACTGCCGTTAATGAGCAGTTCTTC. The encoded protein is CASTASGTAVNEQFF.

This clone showed up just once. This chain uses TRBV29-1 with TRBJ2-3; the D gene is possibly TRBD2 (6 bases). The CDR3 is 13 residues long. CDR1 is SQVTM, CDR2 ANQGSEA, per germline. V lost 3 bases, J lost 2 bases, and 9 bases lay in between. The CDR3 DNA is TGCAGCGTTGAGGGCGGGACCACAGATACGCAGTATTTT. This codes for CSVEGGTTDTQYF.

CDR3 in DNA: TGCGCCAGCAGCTTGAGGGACTATGAGACCCAGTACTTC. Residues: CASSLRDYETQYF. This chain connects TRBV5-1 to TRBJ2-5, with 7 bases fitting TRBD2. Germline CDR1 and CDR2: SGHRS and YFSETQ. V was pared by 1 base and J by 5 bases, with 2 bases of the junction left unmatched. The CDR3 is 13 residues long.

The chain recombines TRBV7-2 with TRBJ2-7; TRBD2 matches at 7 bases. The CDR3 sequence is 16 residues long. V lost 2 bases to trimming and J lost 0 bases; unmatched junction nucleotides: 7. Germline CDR1 SGHTA, CDR2 FQGNSA. CDR3 coding DNA: TGTGCCAGCAGCTTATCTGCCTCTAGCGGCTCCTACGAGCAGTACTTC. It specifies CASSLSASSGSYEQYF.

The V and J genes are TRBV2 and TRBJ1-2; TRBD1 matches 7 bases. Germline V gives CDR1 SNHLY, CDR2 FYNNEI. CDR3 size: 13 residues. The V gene end was trimmed by 6 bases and the J gene end by 8 bases; junction bases not matched to a gene: 9. In nucleotides, the CDR3 is TGTGCCAGCAGACCGACAGGGCTCGAAGGCTACACCTTC. This translates into CASRPTGLEGYTF.

The V gene is TRBV19, the J gene TRBJ1-1, with D possibly matching TRBD1 (6 bases). This CDR3 has 13 amino acids. V lost 10 bases to trimming and J lost 6 bases, with 18 bases between them. CDR1 and CDR2 from the germline V gene are LNHDA and SQIVND (reference sequence). CDR3 in amino acids: CAIHNRAGAEAFF. The CDR3 bases are TGTGCCATCCATAACAGGGCAGGCGCTGAAGCTTTCTTT.

The rearrangement links TRBV29-1 to TRBJ2-2; D might be TRBD1 (7 bases). The CDR3 is 17 residues long. Trimming took off 4 bases at V and 1 base at J, with 19 bases between the two ends. The V gene's germline CDR1 is SQVTM and CDR2 ANQGSEA. Here the CDR3 DNA reads TGCAGCGTTGCTCCAACCGGGACAGCGGGGAACACCGGGGAGCTGTTTTTT. Amino acids: CSVAPTGTAGNTGELFF.

This sequence joins TRBV5-6 and TRBJ1-1; D might be TRBD1 (6 bases). CDR3 length: 14 residues. V gave up 2 bases and J gave up 6 bases, with 14 bases separating them. Germline CDR1 reads SGHDT; CDR2 reads YYEEEE. This chain's CDR3 is CASSFTGRGAEAFF. The CDR3 coding sequence is TGTGCCAGCAGCTTTACAGGGCGGGGGGCTGAAGCTTTCTTT.

This clone was recorded only once. The V call is TRBV6-1, the J call TRBJ1-2; D not resolved. Germline-derived CDR1 and CDR2 are MNHNS and SASEGT. The CDR3 totals 13 residues. V was shortened by 1 base and J by 2 bases, with 5 bases between the two germline ends. Here the CDR3 reads CASSEGRNYGYTF. CDR3 sequence (DNA): TGTGCCAGCAGTGAAGGGCGGAACTATGGCTACACCTTC.